One sample yielded the 21 T cell receptor beta chains listed below, sequenced in a study of shared clonotypes between healthy human individuals. The protocol was immunoSEQ multiplex PCR, while the TCRdb copy is restricted to in-frame clones and leaves out a portion. Of about 1.5 million clones in the sample, approximately 97% were seen once. Sequenced input: naive CD4+ T cells sorted from blood. Subset denoted: CD45RA+ positively selected. These receptors were obtained from a young man in good health.

This sequence joins TRBV28 and TRBJ1-1, with D maybe TRBD1 (5 bases). Trimming pared 3 bases from V and 3 bases from J, leaving 14 bases between. Germline lookup yields CDR1 MDHEN and CDR2 SYDVKM. This CDR3 spans 15 amino acids. The CDR3, as DNA: TGTGCCAGCAGTTTGGGGCCTGGGGGGGACACTGAAGCTTTCTTT. As protein: CASSLGPGGDTEAFF. Full variable domain (outside the CDR3, taken from reference TRBV28 and TRBJ1-1): DVKVTQSSRYLVKRTGEKVFLECVQDMDHENMFWYRQDPGLGLRLIYFSYDVKMKEKGDIPEGYSVSREKKERFSLILESASTNQTSMYLCASSLGPGGDTEAFFGQGTRLTVV.

The rearrangement uses TRBV5-1 and TRBJ1-1, with TRBD1 matching 8 bases. Germline CDR1 and CDR2: SGHRS and YFSETQ. The CDR3 spans 14 residues. Losses at the gene ends were 4 bases for V and 4 bases for J; bases not matched to a gene: 6. DNA of the CDR3: TGCGCCAGCAGCATTTCAGGGGGCTTCACTGAAGCTTTCTTT. Translating it yields CASSISGGFTEAFF.

The chain has TRBV30 and TRBJ1-2; the D gene is possibly TRBD1 (6 bases). Germline V CDR1 and CDR2: GTSNPN, SVGIG (reference sequence). Between the trimmed V and J ends, which lost 5 bases and 4 bases, there was a span of 23 bases. The CDR3 has 16 amino acids. CDR3 nucleotides: TGTGCCTGGCGTACCTTGGGGGGGCGGGCTGTCTATGGCTACACCTTC. Amino acids: CAWRTLGGRAVYGYTF.

The chain employs TRBV7-9 and TRBJ2-5; a possible D gene is TRBD2 (6 bases). This CDR3 has 15 residues. Per germline, CDR1 SEHNR and CDR2 FQNEAQ (reference sequence). V lost 6 bases, J lost 2 bases, and 16 bases lay in between. The CDR3 nucleotides are TGTGCCAGCAGAGGGCGGGGCGCACAGCAAGAGACCCAGTACTTC. This sequence encodes CASRGRGAQQETQYF.

This clone is a singleton in its sample. The chain carries TRBV28 and TRBJ2-7, with D tentatively TRBD1 (5 bases). Germline CDR1 MDHEN, CDR2 SYDVKM. With 3 bases removed from V and 3 bases from J, the gap between germline ends came to 15 bases. The CDR3 sequence is 15 residues long. CDR3 bases: TGTGCCAGCAGTTTTCTTGCAGGGATCTACTACGAGCAGTACTTC. Amino acid sequence: CASSFLAGIYYEQYF. Based on the CDR3 plus reference TRBV28 and TRBJ2-7, the full variable domain is DVKVTQSSRYLVKRTGEKVFLECVQDMDHENMFWYRQDPGLGLRLIYFSYDVKMKEKGDIPEGYSVSREKKERFSLILESASTNQTSMYLCASSFLAGIYYEQYFGPGTRLTVT.

The chain joins TRBV27 to TRBJ1-5; D is possibly TRBD1 (5 bases). The CDR3 length is 16 residues. Germline CDR1 and CDR2: MNHEY and SMNVEV (reference sequence). V shed 0 bases and J shed 7 bases, with 16 bases lying between them. The CDR3 spells CASSLSTAQGEQPQHF. The DNA for the CDR3 is TGTGCCAGCAGTTTATCGACCGCTCAGGGTGAACAGCCCCAGCATTTT.

Remarks on this clone: One end of the junction does not line up with germline, which may come from a read error. The chain employs TRBV6-1 and TRBJ2-1; no firm D call. The CDR3 is 14 amino acids. The V gene's germline CDR1 is MNHNS and CDR2 SASEGT. This CDR3 is CASSEKRPYDEQFF. The CDR3 DNA reads as TGTGCCAGCAGTGAAAAACGGCCCTACGATGAGCAGTTCTTC.

The chain links TRBV15 to TRBJ1-1; D is uncertain. Germline V lookup: CDR1 LNHNV, CDR2 YYDKDF (reference sequence). The CDR3 sequence is 15 residues long. V was shortened by 4 bases and J by 0 bases, with 12 bases between the two germline ends. The CDR3 sequence: CATSKRSRLNTEAFF. The CDR3, as DNA: TGTGCCACCAGCAAACGGTCCAGGCTGAACACTGAAGCTTTCTTT.

The CDR3 sequence is CASSPIQGGSYEQYF. The CDR3 DNA follows: TGTGCCAGCTCACCAATCCAGGGGGGCTCCTACGAGCAGTACTTC. The J gene is TRBJ2-7, the V gene TRBV18; D might be TRBD1 (7 bases). The CDR3 covers 15 residues. Germline V gene lookup returns CDR1 KGHSH and CDR2 LQKENI. Trimming took off 2 bases at V and 0 bases at J, with 11 bases between the two ends.

This clone was observed once. The chain has TRBV7-8 and TRBJ1-3, with 7 bases matching TRBD1. With 6 bases clipped from V and 4 bases from J, the junction kept 0 bases outside the gene matches. Looked up from germline, CDR1 is SGHVS and CDR2 is FQNEAQ. This CDR3 has 12 amino acids. The CDR3 loop is CASRDRGNTIYF. In nucleotides, the CDR3 is TGTGCCAGCAGGGACAGGGGAAACACCATATATTTT.

J is TRBJ2-7 and V is TRBV19; TRBD2 is a possible D gene (7 bases). CDR3 size: 14 residues. Trimming took off 6 bases at V and 8 bases at J, with 20 bases between the two ends. Per germline, CDR1 LNHDA and CDR2 SQIVND (reference sequence). The CDR3: CASSISKGEGKQYF. The CDR3 nucleotides are TGTGCCAGTAGCATATCAAAGGGGGAGGGAAAGCAGTACTTC.

Of note for this clone: This sample also contains other DNA sequences that code for the same CDR3. The chain employs TRBV7-9 and TRBJ1-5, with D possibly being TRBD1 (6 bases). Trimming left V 1 base short and J 6 bases short, with 13 bases between. Per the germline V gene, CDR1 is SEHNR and CDR2 is FQNEAQ (reference sequence). The CDR3 runs 15 residues. This CDR3 is CASSLVGAGSQPQHF. DNA of the CDR3: TGTGCCAGCAGCTTAGTGGGGGCAGGGAGTCAGCCCCAGCATTTT.

The chain employs TRBV10-2 and TRBJ2-1; 8 bases line up with TRBD2. CDR1 is WSHSY and CDR2 is SAAADI in the germline V gene. CDR3 length: 15 residues. Trimming removed 8 bases from V and 3 bases from J; junction bases left unmatched: 9. The CDR3 DNA follows: TGCGCCAGCGGCGGGCTAGCGGGTAACTACAATGAGCAGTTCTTC. The encoded protein is CASGGLAGNYNEQFF.

To note about this clone: Distinct nucleotide sequences in the sample also encode this CDR3. V is TRBV7-2 and J is TRBJ2-5, with TRBD2 matching 11 bases. The CDR3 sequence is 16 residues long. Germline V gene data show CDR1 as SGHTA and CDR2 as FQGNSA. The V segment lost 1 base and the J segment 1 base; nucleotides outside the gene matches: 2. The DNA for the CDR3 is TGTGCCAGCAGCTTAGGACTAGCGGGGAGCCAAGAGACCCAGTACTTC. This translates into CASSLGLAGSQETQYF.

This rearrangement joins TRBV6-5 to TRBJ2-7; D remains unclear. V was pared by 3 bases and J by 0 bases, with 12 bases between. The germline gives CDR1 MNHEY, CDR2 SVGAGI. The CDR3 is made up of 15 amino acids. This CDR3 is CASSYQARTSYEQYF. In nucleotides, the CDR3 is TGTGCCAGCAGTTATCAGGCTAGAACCTCCTACGAGCAGTACTTC.

The chain has TRBV14 and TRBJ2-2; 10 nucleotides line up with TRBD1. The length of the CDR3 is 15 residues. J lost 3 bases, V lost 4 bases, and 2 bases had no gene match. Germline V CDR1 and CDR2: SGHDN, FVKESK. The CDR3 loop reads CASSPTGGYTGELFF. In DNA, the CDR3 is TGTGCCAGCAGCCCGACAGGGGGCTACACCGGGGAGCTGTTTTTT.

The chain links TRBV27 to TRBJ1-1, with D possibly matching TRBD1 (5 bases). Trimming left V 5 bases short and J 1 base short, with 11 bases between. Germline CDR1 reads MNHEY; CDR2 reads SMNVEV (reference sequence). This CDR3 has 14 amino acids. In DNA form, the CDR3 reads TGTGCCAGCAGTCCCTTACAGGCGAACACTGAAGCTTTCTTT. Translating gives CASSPLQANTEAFF.

CDR3 sequence (DNA): TGTGCCAGCAGCTTAGCAAGCGGAGGGGGCTACGAGCAGTACTTC. Protein: CASSLASGGGYEQYF. This chain links TRBV7-6 with TRBJ2-7; the D call may be TRBD1 or TRBD2 (6 bases each). Germline V CDR1 and CDR2: SGHVS, FNYEAQ. CDR3 length: 15 residues. Trimming removed 0 bases from V and 3 bases from J, with 12 bases in between.

The chain has TRBV29-1 and TRBJ2-2, with D perhaps matching TRBD1 (6 bases). V dropped 6 bases and J dropped 7 bases, with 15 bases sitting between them. Germline V gene data show CDR1 as SQVTM and CDR2 as ANQGSEA. CDR3 length: 13 amino acids. CDR3: CSVDKTGFGELFF. In nucleotides, the CDR3 is TGCAGCGTCGATAAAACAGGGTTCGGGGAGCTGTTTTTT.

J is TRBJ2-1 and V is TRBV14, with 9 bases aligning to TRBD2. Germline V gives CDR1 SGHDN, CDR2 FVKESK. The CDR3 contains 16 residues. Germline trimming cut 0 bases from V and 4 bases from J; bases unmatched to any gene: 4. CDR3 in amino acids: CASSQEPSGIYNEQFF. The CDR3 coding sequence is TGTGCCAGCAGCCAAGAGCCTAGCGGGATATACAATGAGCAGTTCTTC.

V is TRBV2 and J is TRBJ2-7; D is uncertain. Germline V CDR1 and CDR2: SNHLY, FYNNEI. This CDR3 contains 11 residues. Deletions cut 7 bases from V and 4 bases from J, with 8 bases between. The CDR3 region has the DNA TGTGCCAGCACCTGGGGTTACGAGCAGTACTTC. Its translation: CASTWGYEQYF.